The source of this T cell receptor (beta chain) is a study of identical twins. The CDR3 has 9 amino acids. Trimming cost V 11 bases and J 8 bases, with 7 bases left between them. From germline, CDR1 is SGHAT and CDR2 FQNNGV. After template switching added a universal primer site, the resulting cDNA carried unique molecular identifiers. From the 5' RACE reads, TCRdb called clonotypes with MiXCR, one entry per CDR3 protein. The sample has about 920,000 distinct CDR3 sequences, about 12% seen once. Separately, the same data were catalogued under a study of yellow fever vaccine responses in identical twins. That report notes: Reported findings indicate that twins' vaccine T cell responses seemed partially convergent, partially personalized.

The source of this sequence is a young woman in good health. The V and J genes are TRBV11-2 and TRBJ2-1; D unresolved. Sequencing was carried out using PBMCs. Here the CDR3 DNA reads TGTGCCCACTCGGATGAGCAGTTCTTC. Amino acid sequence: CAHSDEQFF.